The present entry profiles one T cell receptor (beta chain) with its context. Trimming shortened V by 6 bases and J by 1 base, and 9 bases separated the two germline ends. The CDR3 is 13 residues long. Per the germline V gene, CDR1 is SGHRS and CDR2 is YFSETQ. TCRdb keeps only in-frame clones here, not all; method: immunoSEQ multiplex PCR. The repertoire holds tens of thousands of clones, with roughly 76% as singletons. The entry originates in a study of memory CD4+ T cells and cytomegalovirus serostatus. Study-level information: Donors were healthy Belgian adults, under ten CMV seropositive and approximately 23 seronegative.

The sort gate was single viable CD3+CD4+CD8-CD45RO+ cells for memory CD4+ T cells. This sequence was found in an adult in good health and CMV-seropositive. The sequenced sample consisted of memory CD4+ T cells from blood. This rearrangement joins TRBV5-1 to TRBJ2-3; no definite D call. The CDR3 DNA reads TGCGCCAGCAATCGGCAGGGCACAGATACGCAGTATTTT. Translation gives CASNRQGTDTQYF.